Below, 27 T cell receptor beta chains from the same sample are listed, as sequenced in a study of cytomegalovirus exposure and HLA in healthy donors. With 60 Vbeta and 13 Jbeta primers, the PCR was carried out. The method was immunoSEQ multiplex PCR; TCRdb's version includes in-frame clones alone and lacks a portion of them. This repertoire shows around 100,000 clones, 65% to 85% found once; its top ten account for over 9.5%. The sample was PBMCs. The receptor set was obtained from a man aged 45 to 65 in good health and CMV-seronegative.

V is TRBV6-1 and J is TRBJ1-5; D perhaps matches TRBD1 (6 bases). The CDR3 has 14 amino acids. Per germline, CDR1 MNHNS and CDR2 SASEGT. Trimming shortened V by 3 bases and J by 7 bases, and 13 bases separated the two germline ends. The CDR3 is CASSEAGANQPQHF. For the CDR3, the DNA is TGTGCCAGCAGTGAGGCGGGGGCGAACCAGCCCCAGCATTTT.

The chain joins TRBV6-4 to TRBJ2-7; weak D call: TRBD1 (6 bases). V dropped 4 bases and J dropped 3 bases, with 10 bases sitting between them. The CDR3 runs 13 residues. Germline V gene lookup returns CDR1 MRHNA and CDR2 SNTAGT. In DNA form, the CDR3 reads TGTGCCAGCAGTGTCCAACAGGGCTACGAGCAGTACTTC. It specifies CASSVQQGYEQYF.

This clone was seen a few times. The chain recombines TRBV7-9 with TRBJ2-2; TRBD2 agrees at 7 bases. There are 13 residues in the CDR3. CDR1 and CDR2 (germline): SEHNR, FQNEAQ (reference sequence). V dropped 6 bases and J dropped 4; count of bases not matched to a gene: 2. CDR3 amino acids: CASRGEGTGELFF. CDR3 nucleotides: TGTGCCAGCAGAGGGGAGGGCACCGGGGAGCTGTTTTTT. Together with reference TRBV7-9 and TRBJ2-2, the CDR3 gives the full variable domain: DTGVSQNPRHKITKRGQNVTFRCDPISEHNRLYWYRQTLGQGPEFLTYFQNEAQLEKSRLLSDRFSAERPKGSFSTLEIQRTEQGDSAMYLCASRGEGTGELFFGEGSRLTVL.

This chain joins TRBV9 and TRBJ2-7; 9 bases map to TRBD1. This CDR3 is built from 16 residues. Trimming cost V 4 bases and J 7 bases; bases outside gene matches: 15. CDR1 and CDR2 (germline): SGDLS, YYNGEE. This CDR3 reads CASSPREGTGTWEQYF. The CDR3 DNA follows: TGTGCCAGCAGCCCCCGAGAGGGGACAGGGACGTGGGAGCAGTACTTC.

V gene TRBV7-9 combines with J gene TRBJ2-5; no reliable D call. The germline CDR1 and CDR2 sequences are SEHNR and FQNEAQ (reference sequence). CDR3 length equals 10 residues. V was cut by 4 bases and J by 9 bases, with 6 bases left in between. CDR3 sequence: CASSSAAQYF. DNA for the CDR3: TGTGCCAGCAGCTCCGCGGCCCAGTACTTC.

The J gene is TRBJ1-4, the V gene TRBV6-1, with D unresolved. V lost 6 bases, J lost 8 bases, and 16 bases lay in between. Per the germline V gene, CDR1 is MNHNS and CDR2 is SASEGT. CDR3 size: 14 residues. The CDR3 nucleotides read TGTGCCAGCAGCCATACTAGGACGGACGAAAAACTGTTTTTT. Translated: CASSHTRTDEKLFF.

The CDR3: CASRPTGSGANVLTF. As DNA, the CDR3 is TGTGCCAGCAGGCCGACAGGGTCTGGGGCCAACGTCCTGACTTTC. The chain recombines TRBV27 with TRBJ2-6; TRBD1 matches 7 bases. There are 15 residues in the CDR3. The V segment lost 6 bases and the J segment 1 base; nucleotides outside the gene matches: 3. Germline V lookup: CDR1 MNHEY, CDR2 SMNVEV (reference sequence). The full variable domain, its missing parts supplied by reference TRBV27 and TRBJ2-6, is EAQVTQNPRYLITVTGKKLTVTCSQNMNHEYMSWYRQDPGLGLRQIYYSMNVEVTDKGDVPEGYKVSRKEKRNFPLILESPSPNQTSLYFCASRPTGSGANVLTFGAGSRLTVL.

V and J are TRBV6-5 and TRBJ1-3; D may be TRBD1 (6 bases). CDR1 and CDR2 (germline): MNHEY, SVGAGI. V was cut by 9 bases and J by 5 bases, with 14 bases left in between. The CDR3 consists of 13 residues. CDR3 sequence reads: CASLDRLRNTIYF. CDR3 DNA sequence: TGTGCCAGTCTAGACAGGCTTAGAAACACCATATATTTT.

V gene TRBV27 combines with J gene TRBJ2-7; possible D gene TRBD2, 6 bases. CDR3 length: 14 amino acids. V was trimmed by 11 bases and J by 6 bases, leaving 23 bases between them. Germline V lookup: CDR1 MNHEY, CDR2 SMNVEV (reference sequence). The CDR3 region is CAVKSGLRTAEQYF. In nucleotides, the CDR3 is TGTGCCGTAAAGTCGGGACTCCGGACGGCCGAGCAGTACTTC.

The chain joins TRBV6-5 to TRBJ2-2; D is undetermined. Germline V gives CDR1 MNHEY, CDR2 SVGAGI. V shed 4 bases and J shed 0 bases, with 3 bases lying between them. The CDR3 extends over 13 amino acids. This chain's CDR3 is CASSSANTGELFF. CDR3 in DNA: TGTGCCAGCAGTTCCGCGAACACCGGGGAGCTGTTTTTT.

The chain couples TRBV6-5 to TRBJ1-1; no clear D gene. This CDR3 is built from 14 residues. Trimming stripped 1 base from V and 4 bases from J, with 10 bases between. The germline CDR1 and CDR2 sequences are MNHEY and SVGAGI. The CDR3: CASSYLSGGTEAFF. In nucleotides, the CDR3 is TGTGCCAGCAGTTACTTGTCGGGAGGCACTGAAGCTTTCTTT.

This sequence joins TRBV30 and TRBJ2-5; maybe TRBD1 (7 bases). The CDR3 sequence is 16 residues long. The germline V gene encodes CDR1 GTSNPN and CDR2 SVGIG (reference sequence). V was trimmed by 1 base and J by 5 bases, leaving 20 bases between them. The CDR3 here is CAWSALTGRMGETQYF. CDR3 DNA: TGTGCCTGGAGTGCGCTGACAGGGAGGATGGGGGAGACCCAGTACTTC.

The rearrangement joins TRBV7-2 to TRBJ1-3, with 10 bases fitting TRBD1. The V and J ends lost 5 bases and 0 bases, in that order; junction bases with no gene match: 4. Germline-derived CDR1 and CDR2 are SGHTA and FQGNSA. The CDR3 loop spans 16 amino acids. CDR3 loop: CASSPRTGGSGNTIYF. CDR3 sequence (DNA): TGTGCCAGCAGCCCAAGGACAGGGGGCTCTGGAAACACCATATATTTT. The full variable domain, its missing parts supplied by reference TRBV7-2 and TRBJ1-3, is GAGVSQSPSNKVTEKGKDVELRCDPISGHTALYWYRQSLGQGLEFLIYFQGNSAPDKSGLPSDRFSAERTGGSVSTLTIQRTQQEDSAVYLCASSPRTGGSGNTIYFGEGSWLTVV.

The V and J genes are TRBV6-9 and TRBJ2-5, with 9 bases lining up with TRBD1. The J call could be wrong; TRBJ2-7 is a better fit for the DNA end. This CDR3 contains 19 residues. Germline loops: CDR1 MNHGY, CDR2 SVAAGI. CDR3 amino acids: CASGQNLYRGRSSSYEQYF. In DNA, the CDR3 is TGTGCCAGCGGCCAAAATTTATACAGGGGGCGGAGTAGCTCCTACGAGCAGTACTTC.

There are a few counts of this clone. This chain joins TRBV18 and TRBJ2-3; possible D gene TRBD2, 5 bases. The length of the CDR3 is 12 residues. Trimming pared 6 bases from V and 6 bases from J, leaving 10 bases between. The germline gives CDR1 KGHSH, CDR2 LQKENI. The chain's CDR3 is CASSPSGDTQYF. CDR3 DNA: TGTGCCAGCTCTCCCTCGGGGGATACGCAGTATTTT. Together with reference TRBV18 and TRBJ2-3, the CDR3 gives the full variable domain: NAGVMQNPRHLVRRRGQEARLRCSPMKGHSHVYWYRQLPEEGLKFMVYLQKENIIDESGMPKERFSAEFPKEGPSILRIQQVVRGDSAAYFCASSPSGDTQYFGPGTRLTVL.

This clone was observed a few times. The CDR3 is CASKVGGSYEQYF. The DNA for the CDR3 is TGCGCCAGCAAGGTAGGGGGCTCCTACGAGCAGTACTTC. The genes are TRBV5-1 and TRBJ2-5, with D perhaps TRBD1 (6 bases). The J call may be mistaken, given a closer DNA end match to TRBJ2-7. The CDR3 totals 13 residues. The V gene's germline CDR1 is SGHRS and CDR2 YFSETQ.

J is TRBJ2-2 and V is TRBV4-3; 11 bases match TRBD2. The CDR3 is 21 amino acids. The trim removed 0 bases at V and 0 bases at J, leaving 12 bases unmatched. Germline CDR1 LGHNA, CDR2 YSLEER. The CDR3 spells CASSQDRLAGGLVPNTGELFF. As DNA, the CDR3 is TGCGCCAGCAGCCAAGATCGCCTAGCGGGAGGACTCGTACCGAACACCGGGGAGCTGTTTTTT.

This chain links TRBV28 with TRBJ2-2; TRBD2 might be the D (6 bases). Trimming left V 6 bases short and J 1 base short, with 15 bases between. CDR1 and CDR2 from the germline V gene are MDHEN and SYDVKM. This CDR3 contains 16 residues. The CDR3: CASSPKLGGNTGELFF. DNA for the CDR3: TGTGCCAGCAGCCCAAAACTGGGGGGGAACACCGGGGAGCTGTTTTTT.

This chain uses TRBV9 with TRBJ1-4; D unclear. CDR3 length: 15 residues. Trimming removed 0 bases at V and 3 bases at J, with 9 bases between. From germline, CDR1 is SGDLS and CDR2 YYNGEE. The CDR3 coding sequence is TGTGCCAGCAGCGTAGAACAGTTTTCTAATGAAAAACTGTTTTTT. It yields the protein CASSVEQFSNEKLFF.

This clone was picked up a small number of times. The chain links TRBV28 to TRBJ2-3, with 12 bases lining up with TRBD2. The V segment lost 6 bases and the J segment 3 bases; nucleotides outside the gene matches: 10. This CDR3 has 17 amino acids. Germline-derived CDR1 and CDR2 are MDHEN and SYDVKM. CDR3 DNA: TGTGCCAGCAGGGGCCATCTCGGGACTAGCGGGACAGATACGCAGTATTTT. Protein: CASRGHLGTSGTDTQYF.

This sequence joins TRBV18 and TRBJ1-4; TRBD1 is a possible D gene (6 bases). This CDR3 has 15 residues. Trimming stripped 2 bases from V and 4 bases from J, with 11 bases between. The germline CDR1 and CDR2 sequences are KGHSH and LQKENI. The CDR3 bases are TGTGCCAGCTCACCAAGCGGACAGTTTAATGAAAAACTGTTTTTT. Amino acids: CASSPSGQFNEKLFF.

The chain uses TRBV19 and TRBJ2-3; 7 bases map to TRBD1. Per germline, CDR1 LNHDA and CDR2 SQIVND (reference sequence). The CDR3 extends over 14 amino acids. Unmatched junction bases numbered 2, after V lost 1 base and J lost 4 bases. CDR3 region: CASSIGRGSDTQYF. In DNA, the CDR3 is TGTGCCAGTAGTATAGGCAGGGGGTCAGATACGCAGTATTTT.

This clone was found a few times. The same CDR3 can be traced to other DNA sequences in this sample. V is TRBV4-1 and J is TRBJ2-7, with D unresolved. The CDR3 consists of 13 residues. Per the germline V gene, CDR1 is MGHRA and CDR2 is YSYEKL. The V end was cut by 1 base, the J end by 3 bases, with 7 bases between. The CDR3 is CASSQGANYEQYF. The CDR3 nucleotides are TGCGCCAGCAGCCAAGGCGCAAACTACGAGCAGTACTTC.

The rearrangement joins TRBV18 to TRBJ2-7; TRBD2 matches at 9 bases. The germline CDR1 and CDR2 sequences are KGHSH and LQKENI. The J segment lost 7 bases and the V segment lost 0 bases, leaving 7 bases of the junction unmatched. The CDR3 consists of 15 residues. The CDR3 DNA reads TGTGCCAGCTCACCACCGGGCGGGAGGGCAGGGGAGCAGTACTTC. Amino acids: CASSPPGGRAGEQYF.

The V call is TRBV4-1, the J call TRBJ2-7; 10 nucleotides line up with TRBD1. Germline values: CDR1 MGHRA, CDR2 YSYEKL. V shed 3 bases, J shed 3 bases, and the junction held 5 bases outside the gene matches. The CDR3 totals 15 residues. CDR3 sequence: CASSQDRGTFYEQYF. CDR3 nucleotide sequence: TGCGCCAGCAGCCAGGACAGGGGGACCTTCTACGAGCAGTACTTC.

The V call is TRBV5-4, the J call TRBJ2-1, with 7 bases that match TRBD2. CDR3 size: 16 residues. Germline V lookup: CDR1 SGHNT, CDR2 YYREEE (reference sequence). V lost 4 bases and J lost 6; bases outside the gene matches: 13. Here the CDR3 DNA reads TGTGCCAGCAGCCCTAGCGGTGGGATTGTAACCAATGAGCAGTTCTTC. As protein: CASSPSGGIVTNEQFF.

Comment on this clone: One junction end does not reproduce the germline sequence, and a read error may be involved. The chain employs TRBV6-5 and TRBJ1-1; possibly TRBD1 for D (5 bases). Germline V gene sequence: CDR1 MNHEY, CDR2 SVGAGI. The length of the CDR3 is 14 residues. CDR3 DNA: TGTGCCAACAGTTACTCGGGGAGGGGCACTGAAGCTTTCTTT. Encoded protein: CANSYSGRGTEAFF.